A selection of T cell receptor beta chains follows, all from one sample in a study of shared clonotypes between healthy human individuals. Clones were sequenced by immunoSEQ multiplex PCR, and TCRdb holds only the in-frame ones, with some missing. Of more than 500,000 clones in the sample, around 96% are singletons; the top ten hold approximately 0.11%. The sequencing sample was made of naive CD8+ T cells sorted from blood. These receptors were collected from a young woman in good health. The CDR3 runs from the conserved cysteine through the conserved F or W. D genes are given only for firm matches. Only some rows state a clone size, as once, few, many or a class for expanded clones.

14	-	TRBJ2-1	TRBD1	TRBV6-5	CASSYLGQGLEQFF	TGTGCCAGCAGTTACCTCGGACAGGGGCTTGAGCAGTTCTTC
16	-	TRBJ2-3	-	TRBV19	CASSITPPDSGDTQYF	TGTGCCAGTAGTATAACCCCTCCCGACTCGGGGGATACGCAGTATTTT
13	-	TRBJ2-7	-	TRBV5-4	CASRQGPFYEQYF	TGTGCCAGCAGGCAGGGACCATTCTACGAGCAGTACTTC
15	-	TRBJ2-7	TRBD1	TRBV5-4	CASSLEGTGFGEQYF	TGTGCCAGCAGCTTGGAGGGGACAGGGTTTGGCGAGCAGTACTTC
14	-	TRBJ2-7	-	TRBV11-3	CASSLGRDLREQYF	TGTGCCAGCAGCTTAGGCCGGGACCTCAGGGAGCAGTACTTC
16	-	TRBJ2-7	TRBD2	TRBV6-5	CASSYSGSGRGYEQYF	TGTGCCAGCAGTTACTCAGGTAGCGGGAGGGGCTACGAGCAGTACTTC
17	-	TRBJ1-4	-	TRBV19	CASSISLGVLHNEKLFF	TGTGCCAGTAGTATTTCGTTGGGGGTTCTCCATAATGAAAAACTGTTTTTT
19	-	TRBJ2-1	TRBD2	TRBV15	CATSRPTLGREGSRHEQFF	TGTGCCACCAGCAGACCAACCCTGGGGCGGGAGGGCTCTCGGCATGAGCAGTTCTTC
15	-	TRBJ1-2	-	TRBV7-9	CASSLAAADYYGYTF	TGTGCCAGCAGCTTAGCGGCGGCGGATTACTATGGCTACACCTTC
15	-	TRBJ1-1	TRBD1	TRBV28	CASSPTTGAHTEAFF	TGTGCCAGCAGTCCCACCACAGGGGCTCACACTGAAGCTTTCTTT
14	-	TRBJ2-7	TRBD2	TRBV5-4	CASSLGLATYEQYF	TGTGCCAGCAGCTTGGGACTAGCGACCTACGAGCAGTACTTC
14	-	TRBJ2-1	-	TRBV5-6	CASSLAESYNEQFF	TGTGCCAGCAGCTTGGCAGAATCTTACAATGAGCAGTTCTTC
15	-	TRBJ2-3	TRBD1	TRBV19	CASSQGQLVTDTQYF	TGTGCCAGTAGCCAGGGACAGTTAGTCACAGATACGCAGTATTTT
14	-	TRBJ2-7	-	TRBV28	CASSLTSEGVEQYF	TGTGCCAGCAGTCTCACTAGCGAGGGGGTCGAGCAGTACTTC
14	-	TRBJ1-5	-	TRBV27	CASSFLDSNQPQHF	TGTGCCAGCAGTTTCCTGGACTCTAATCAGCCCCAGCATTTT
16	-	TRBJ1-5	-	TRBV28	CASSLAGRASNQPQHF	TGTGCCAGCAGTTTAGCAGGGCGCGCGAGCAATCAGCCCCAGCATTTT
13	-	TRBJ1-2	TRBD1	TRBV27	CASSFTGGYGYTF	TGTGCCAGCAGTTTCACAGGGGGCTATGGCTACACCTTC
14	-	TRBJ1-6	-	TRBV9	CASSVEGGGSPLHF	TGTGCCAGCAGCGTAGAAGGGGGAGGGTCACCCCTCCACTTT
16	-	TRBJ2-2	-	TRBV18	CASSATTGPNTGELFF	TGTGCCAGCTCAGCCACTACGGGACCAAACACCGGGGAGCTGTTTTTT
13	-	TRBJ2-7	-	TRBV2	CASRRRSSYEQYF	TGTGCCAGCAGGCGACGGAGCTCCTACGAGCAGTACTTC
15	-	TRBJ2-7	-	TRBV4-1	CASSQEGSTTYEQYF	TGCGCCAGCAGCCAAGAGGGTTCGACGACCTACGAGCAGTACTTC
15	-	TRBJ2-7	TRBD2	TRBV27	CASSHIAGGQYEQYF	TGTGCCAGCAGCCATATAGCGGGAGGGCAGTACGAGCAGTACTTC
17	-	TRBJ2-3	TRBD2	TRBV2	CASSWTSGALTTDTQYF	TGTGCCAGCAGTTGGACTAGCGGGGCTCTTACCACAGATACGCAGTATTTT
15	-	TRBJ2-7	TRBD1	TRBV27	CASSFADRAAYEQYF	TGTGCCAGCAGTTTTGCGGACAGGGCAGCCTACGAGCAGTACTTC
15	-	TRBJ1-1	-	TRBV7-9	CASSLGITRDTEAFF	TGTGCCAGCAGCTTAGGGATTACCCGGGACACTGAAGCTTTCTTT
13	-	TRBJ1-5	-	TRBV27	CASSRTVNQPQHF	TGTGCCAGCAGTCGGACGGTCAATCAGCCCCAGCATTTT
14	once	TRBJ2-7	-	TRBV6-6	CASTNTASAYEQYF	TGTGCCAGCACCAACACTGCTAGCGCCTACGAGCAGTACTTC
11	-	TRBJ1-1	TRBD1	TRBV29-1	CSVWRTGTSFF	TGCAGCGTGTGGCGGACAGGGACCTCTTTCTTT
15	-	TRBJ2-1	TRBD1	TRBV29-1	CSVGSDRGLYNEQFF	TGCAGCGTGGGTTCTGACAGGGGGCTCTACAATGAGCAGTTCTTC
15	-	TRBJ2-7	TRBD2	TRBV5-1	CASSFGREGLDEQYF	TGCGCCAGCAGCTTTGGGCGGGAGGGCCTCGACGAGCAGTACTTC
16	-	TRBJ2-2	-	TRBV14	CASSQARGHSTGELFF	TGTGCCAGCAGCCAAGCTAGGGGCCATTCCACCGGGGAGCTGTTTTTT
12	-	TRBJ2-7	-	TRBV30	CAWSPRGYEQYF	TGTGCCTGGAGCCCGCGCGGTTACGAGCAGTACTTC
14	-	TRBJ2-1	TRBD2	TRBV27	CASSTSGMNNEQFF	TGTGCCAGCAGTACTAGCGGGATGAACAATGAGCAGTTCTTC
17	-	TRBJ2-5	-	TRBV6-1	CASSEAPGEGSQETQYF	TGTGCCAGCAGTGAAGCTCCCGGCGAGGGCTCCCAAGAGACCCAGTACTTC
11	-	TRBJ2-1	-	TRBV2	CASSNDNEQFF	TGTGCCAGCAGTAACGACAATGAGCAGTTCTTC
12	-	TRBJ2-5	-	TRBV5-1	CASRREQETQYF	TGCGCCAGCAGGAGAGAGCAAGAGACCCAGTACTTC
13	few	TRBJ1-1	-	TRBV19	CASSPGLGTEAFF	TGTGCCAGTTCCCCGGGGCTCGGGACTGAAGCTTTCTTT
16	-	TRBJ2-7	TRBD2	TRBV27	CASSPSGGGFPYEQYF	TGTGCCAGCAGTCCCTCGGGGGGAGGGTTCCCCTACGAGCAGTACTTC
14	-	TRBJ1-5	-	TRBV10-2	CASIGQGKWQPQHF	TGCGCCAGCATCGGCCAGGGGAAGTGGCAGCCCCAGCATTTT
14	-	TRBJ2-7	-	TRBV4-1	CASRPTGDHYEQYF	TGCGCCAGCAGACCCACCGGGGACCATTACGAGCAGTACTTC
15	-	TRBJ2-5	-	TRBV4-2	CASSQPIDSLETQYF	TGTGCCAGCAGCCAACCGATTGACTCGTTAGAGACCCAGTACTTC
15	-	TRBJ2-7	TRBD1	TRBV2	CASSGVGQATYEQYF	TGTGCCAGCAGTGGCGTGGGACAGGCGACCTACGAGCAGTACTTC
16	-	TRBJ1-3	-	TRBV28	CASSTNRESAGNTIYF	TGTGCCAGCAGCACCAACAGGGAATCGGCTGGAAACACCATATATTTT
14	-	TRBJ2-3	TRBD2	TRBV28	CATDNSGTTDTQYF	TGTGCCACCGACAATAGCGGGACAACAGATACGCAGTATTTT
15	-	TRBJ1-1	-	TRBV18	CASSPWPMGDTEAFF	TGTGCCAGCTCACCGTGGCCTATGGGGGACACTGAAGCTTTCTTT
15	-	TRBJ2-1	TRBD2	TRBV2	CASSDSGREGNEQFF	TGTGCCAGCAGTGATAGCGGGAGAGAAGGGAATGAGCAGTTCTTC
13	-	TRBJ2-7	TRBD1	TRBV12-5	CASGPRQGVEQYF	TGTGCTAGTGGTCCGCGACAGGGGGTCGAGCAGTACTTC
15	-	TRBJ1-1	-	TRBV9	CASSVVEHLNTEAFF	TGTGCCAGCAGCGTAGTCGAACACTTGAACACTGAAGCTTTCTTT
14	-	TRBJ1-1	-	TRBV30	CAWSVGGVNTEAFF	TGTGCCTGGAGTGTTGGGGGTGTGAACACTGAAGCTTTCTTT
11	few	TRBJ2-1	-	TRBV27	CASSLGNEQFF	TGTGCCAGCAGTTTAGGCAATGAGCAGTTCTTC
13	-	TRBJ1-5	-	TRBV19	CASSIVDNQPQHF	TGTGCCAGTAGTATAGTAGACAATCAGCCCCAGCATTTT
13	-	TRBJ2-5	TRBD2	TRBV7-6	CASQREDQGTQYF	TGTGCCAGCCAGCGGGAGGATCAAGGGACCCAGTACTTC
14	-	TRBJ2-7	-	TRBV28	CASSLFGGLYEQYF	TGTGCCAGCAGTTTATTCGGAGGCCTTTACGAGCAGTACTTC
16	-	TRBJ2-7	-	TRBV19	CASSIGFRARSYEQYF	TGTGCCAGTAGTATAGGGTTCAGAGCGAGATCCTACGAGCAGTACTTC
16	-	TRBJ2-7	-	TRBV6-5	CASSYSMGQYSYEQYF	TGTGCCAGCAGTTACTCGATGGGCCAGTACTCCTACGAGCAGTACTTC